This paragraph reports one TCR beta chain. What it recognizes is unknown. This sample is part of a study of beta chain features in type 1 diabetes. The sequenced template was cDNA made from the entire isolated RNA. Only in-frame clones appear in the TCRdb table, and some are missing; sequencing was by immunoSEQ multiplex PCR. In the table there are 40,000 to 60,000 clones, just under 65% of which are singletons. Broader study findings: In type 1 diabetes patients, VDJ junctions had fewer insertions; deletions at these junctions were more frequent. There was a moderate but significant shortening of TCRB CDR3s in all four CD4+ subsets of Type 1 diabetes patients.

CDR1 is SGHNT, CDR2 YYREEE, per germline (reference sequence). V was shortened by 0 bases and J by 2 bases, with 11 bases between the two germline ends. The CDR3 length is 16 residues. This receptor was identified in a woman in her 30s with type 1 diabetes. The specimen sequenced was stem cell memory CD4+ T cells from blood. This sequence joins TRBV5-4 and TRBJ1-4; the D gene is possibly TRBD1 (5 bases). The CDR3 sequence is CASSLAGGLTNEKLFF. CDR3 DNA: TGTGCCAGCAGCTTGGCGGGGGGACTCACTAATGAAAAACTGTTTTTT.